The clone carrying this T cell receptor (beta chain) was detected only a few times. Its target is not known. The sample belongs to a study of beta chain features in type 1 diabetes. For the study at large: Analysis included around 110,000,000 sorted cells drawn from all samples. General study results and limits: The analysis here could not establish whether HLA type shapes TCRB rearrangement.

Germline V CDR1 and CDR2: SGHRS, YFSETQ. This CDR3 has 13 residues. V was cut by 3 bases and J by 5 bases, with 11 bases left in between. Sequenced material consisted of expressed TCRB transcripts (all of the isolated RNA was reverse transcribed). For naive, central memory and regulatory T cell samples, reads averaged roughly 3.7 million. TCRdb's copy holds only in-frame clones and misses some; the assay was immunoSEQ multiplex PCR. The table shows 810,000 or so clones, with about a sixth occurring only once. The sequenced sample was naive CD4+ T cells from blood. The clonotype originates from a woman between 18 and 29 years old in good health. The chain recombines TRBV5-1 with TRBJ2-5; D gene unclear. The CDR3 loop is CASSWTSRETQYF. CDR3 DNA: TGCGCCAGCAGCTGGACGTCCAGGGAGACCCAGTACTTC. Drawing the rest from reference TRBV5-1 and TRBJ2-5, the complete variable domain is KAGVTQTPRYLIKTRGQQVTLSCSPISGHRSVSWYQQTPGQGLQFLFEYFSETQRNKGNFPGRFSGRQFSNSRSEMNVSTLELGDSALYLCASSWTSRETQYFGPGTRLLVL.